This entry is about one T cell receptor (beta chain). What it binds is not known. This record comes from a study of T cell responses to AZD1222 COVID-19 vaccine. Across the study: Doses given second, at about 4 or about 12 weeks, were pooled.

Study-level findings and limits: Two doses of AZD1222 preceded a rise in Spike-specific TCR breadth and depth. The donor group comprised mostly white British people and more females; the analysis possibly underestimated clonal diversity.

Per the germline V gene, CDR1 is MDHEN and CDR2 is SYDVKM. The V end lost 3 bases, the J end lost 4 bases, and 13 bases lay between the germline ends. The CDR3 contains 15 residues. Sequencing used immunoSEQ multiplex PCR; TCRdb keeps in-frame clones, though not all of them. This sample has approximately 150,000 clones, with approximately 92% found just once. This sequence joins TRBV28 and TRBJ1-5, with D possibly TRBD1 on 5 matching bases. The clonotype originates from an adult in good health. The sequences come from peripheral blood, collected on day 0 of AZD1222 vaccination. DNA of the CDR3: TGTGCCAGCAGTTTGGTATGGACACCAAATCAGCCCCAGCATTTT. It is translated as CASSLVWTPNQPQHF.